Presented here are 19 T cell receptor beta chains from one specimen sequenced in a study of shared clonotypes between healthy human individuals. Sequencing was performed with immunoSEQ multiplex PCR; in TCRdb, only in-frame clones are kept and a portion is missing. The table lists about 2.4 million clones, over 85% of them singletons. The source material was naive CD4+ T cells from PBMCs. Subset defined: CD45RA+ positively selected. The receptors originated from a man younger than 35 in good health. Some clones in this sample may be carry-over from other donors' samples.

This clone was observed once. CDR3 nucleotide sequence: TGTGCCAGCAGTGTCCGGAGTCGCGGCACCGGGGAGCTGTTTTTT. It yields the protein CASSVRSRGTGELFF. V is TRBV2 and J is TRBJ2-2; the D is unclear. V lost 4 bases and J lost 4, with 13 bases in between. The CDR3 extends over 15 amino acids. The germline CDR1 and CDR2 sequences are SNHLY and FYNNEI.

The rearrangement uses TRBV4-3 and TRBJ1-3, with D unresolved. Germline V gene data show CDR1 as LGHNA and CDR2 as YSLEER. V was pared by 0 bases and J by 1 base, with 7 bases between. CDR3 length equals 15 residues. The CDR3 region is CASSQDDISGNTIYF. As DNA, the CDR3 is TGCGCCAGCAGCCAAGACGACATATCTGGAAACACCATATATTTT.

Comments on this clone: Other nucleotide sequences in the sample specify the same CDR3. This chain links TRBV5-1 with TRBJ2-5; perhaps TRBD2 as D (6 bases). V lost 0 bases and J 2 bases, leaving 11 bases between the germline ends. Germline V gives CDR1 SGHRS, CDR2 YFSETQ. The CDR3 totals 15 residues. CDR3 amino acids: CASSLAGTRQETQYF. Written as DNA, the CDR3 is TGCGCCAGCAGCTTGGCCGGGACTCGACAAGAGACCCAGTACTTC.

On this clone itself: The sample has other DNA sequences that encode this CDR3 too. The V gene is TRBV2, the J gene TRBJ2-7; D unresolved. This CDR3 is built from 12 residues. Germline V gene lookup returns CDR1 SNHLY and CDR2 FYNNEI. V lost 4 bases to trimming and J lost 4 bases, with 8 bases between them. The CDR3 reads CASSGTAYEQYF. As DNA, the CDR3 is TGTGCCAGCAGTGGGACGGCTTACGAGCAGTACTTC. Full variable domain (remainder filled in from reference TRBV2 and TRBJ2-7): EPEVTQTPSHQVTQMGQEVILRCVPISNHLYFYWYRQILGQKVEFLVSFYNNEISEKSEIFDDQFSVERPDGSNFTLKIRSTKLEDSAMYFCASSGTAYEQYFGPGTRLTVT.

The V and J genes are TRBV5-5 and TRBJ1-4; tentatively, D is TRBD1 (6 bases). The CDR3 sequence is 15 residues long. V lost 9 bases to trimming and J lost 0 bases, with 15 bases between them. Germline CDR1 SGHKS, CDR2 YYEKEE (reference sequence). CDR3 sequence reads: CATSGGPATNEKLFF. The CDR3 DNA reads TGTGCCACCTCCGGGGGGCCCGCAACTAATGAAAAACTGTTTTTT.

Points on this clone: The sample carries other DNA sequences with the same CDR3. This chain joins TRBV6-5 and TRBJ2-2; D gene uncertain. V lost 9 bases to trimming and J lost 0 bases, with 14 bases between them. Per the germline V gene, CDR1 is MNHEY and CDR2 is SVGAGI. This CDR3 is 15 amino acids long. The CDR3 reads CASSVTFPNTGELFF. CDR3 DNA: TGTGCCAGTAGTGTAACATTCCCGAACACCGGGGAGCTGTTTTTT.

The chain is built from TRBV7-2 and TRBJ2-2; TRBD2 is a possible D gene (6 bases). Germline V gene data show CDR1 as SGHTA and CDR2 as FQGNSA. The V end was cut by 4 bases, the J end by 1 base, with 10 bases between. The CDR3 consists of 15 residues. The CDR3 spells CASSSHGGNTGELFF. As DNA, the CDR3 is TGTGCCAGCAGCTCCCACGGGGGGAACACCGGGGAGCTGTTTTTT.

The rearrangement joins TRBV18 to TRBJ2-3; 7 positions agree with TRBD2. The CDR3 totals 14 residues. Germline-derived CDR1 and CDR2 are KGHSH and LQKENI. V was clipped by 6 bases and J by 3 bases; unmatched bases: 6. The CDR3 bases are TGTGCCAGCTCGCTCGGGACTACTACAGATACGCAGTATTTT. This translates into CASSLGTTTDTQYF.

This chain joins TRBV5-8 and TRBJ2-7; a weak D match, TRBD2 (5 bases). V shed 2 bases and J shed 2 bases, with 14 bases lying between them. Germline CDR1 reads SGHTS; CDR2 reads YDEGEE. CDR3 length equals 15 residues. The CDR3 DNA reads as TGTGCCAGCAGCTTCATTGAGGGAGTCCCCTACGAGCAGTACTTC. Translation gives CASSFIEGVPYEQYF.

The rearrangement joins TRBV27 to TRBJ2-7; D unclear. Looked up from germline, CDR1 is MNHEY and CDR2 is SMNVEV (reference sequence). Trimming left V 0 bases short and J 3 bases short, with 24 bases between. The CDR3 spans 19 residues. The CDR3 loop reads CASSLSSARSLSDHYEQYF. DNA for the CDR3: TGTGCCAGCAGTTTATCCTCTGCCCGGTCCTTAAGTGACCACTACGAGCAGTACTTC.

The genes are TRBV5-1 and TRBJ2-1; TRBD2 is a possible D gene (5 bases). The CDR3 has 14 residues. Trimming took 0 bases from V and 9 from J, leaving 13 bases between them. Germline loops: CDR1 SGHRS, CDR2 YFSETQ. The CDR3 sequence is CASSLVVVRGEQFF. Written as DNA, the CDR3 is TGCGCCAGCAGCTTGGTCGTGGTCCGGGGTGAGCAGTTCTTC.

V gene TRBV7-9 combines with J gene TRBJ2-7; TRBD2 matches at 8 bases. The trim removed 8 bases at V and 4 bases at J, leaving 4 bases unmatched. Germline V gene sequence: CDR1 SEHNR, CDR2 FQNEAQ (reference sequence). The CDR3 loop spans 12 amino acids. The CDR3 sequence: CASGGGLYEQYF. The CDR3 nucleotides read TGTGCCAGCGGCGGGGGGCTTTACGAGCAGTACTTC.

V and J are TRBV7-6 and TRBJ2-2, with 15 bases matching TRBD2. The CDR3 runs 20 residues. The junction had 12 bases not matched to a gene; V was cut back by 3 bases and J by 4 bases. Germline V gene data show CDR1 as SGHVS and CDR2 as FNYEAQ. CDR3: CASSFPNGLAGGPGTGELFF. CDR3 bases: TGTGCCAGCAGCTTCCCAAACGGACTAGCGGGAGGGCCGGGCACCGGGGAGCTGTTTTTT.

CDR3 amino acids: CASSPYRETEAFF. CDR3 nucleotide sequence: TGTGCCAGCAGCCCGTACAGGGAAACTGAAGCTTTCTTT. This chain joins TRBV11-2 and TRBJ1-1, with D possibly TRBD1 on 6 matching bases. Germline loops: CDR1 SGHAT, CDR2 FQNNGV. The CDR3 length is 13 residues. V was pared by 5 bases and J by 5 bases, with 12 bases between.

The CDR3 DNA reads TGTGCCAGCAGCTTAGATTGGGCTACGAGGACACGTTCCTATGGCTACACCTTC. It specifies CASSLDWATRTRSYGYTF. The rearrangement joins TRBV11-2 to TRBJ1-2, with D maybe TRBD1 (5 bases). From germline, CDR1 is SGHAT and CDR2 FQNNGV. The CDR3 covers 18 residues. V was pared by 0 bases and J by 4 bases, with 21 bases between.

The chain has TRBV27 and TRBJ1-1, with D perhaps matching TRBD1 (5 bases). The CDR3 has 15 residues. Trimming shortened V by 3 bases and J by 1 base, and 12 bases separated the two germline ends. Looked up from germline, CDR1 is MNHEY and CDR2 is SMNVEV (reference sequence). The CDR3 bases are TGTGCCAGCAGTTTGGTAGGGGCGGCGAACACTGAAGCTTTCTTT. It yields the protein CASSLVGAANTEAFF.

This clone was detected only once. This chain connects TRBV6-1 to TRBJ2-3; 7 bases align to TRBD2. J gave up 3 bases and V 7 bases, and 10 bases lay outside the gene matches. Germline CDR1 MNHNS, CDR2 SASEGT. The CDR3 consists of 15 residues. The CDR3 region has the DNA TGTGCCAGCAACGGCGGGAGAGGTAGTACAGATACGCAGTATTTT. It specifies CASNGGRGSTDTQYF.

The J gene is TRBJ1-6, the V gene TRBV2, with D perhaps matching TRBD1 (5 bases). V was pared by 8 bases and J by 0 bases, with 14 bases between. Germline V gene lookup returns CDR1 SNHLY and CDR2 FYNNEI. The CDR3 is made up of 16 amino acids. CDR3 DNA: TGTGCCAGCGATGGGACTTTAAGCTCCTATAATTCACCCCTCCACTTT. This translates into CASDGTLSSYNSPLHF.

The V and J genes are TRBV2 and TRBJ2-7; D may be TRBD1 (6 bases). The germline V gene has CDR1 SNHLY and CDR2 FYNNEI. The V and J ends lost 5 bases and 0 bases respectively, with 11 bases between them. CDR3 length equals 14 residues. CDR3: CASSFDRSSYEQYF. In DNA form, the CDR3 reads TGTGCCAGCAGTTTTGACAGGAGCTCCTACGAGCAGTACTTC.